These T cell receptor beta chains were read from a single sample in a study of Graves' ophthalmopathy and Graves' hyperthyroidism. TCRdb re-called the multiplex PCR reads through MiXCR, storing one row per CDR3 protein. This table holds about 480,000 distinct CDR3 sequences, approximately 15% found once. Specimen: blood. These receptors originate from a woman in her thirties with Graves' ophthalmopathy. CDR3s include the opening cysteine and the closing phenylalanine or tryptophan. Fields, in order: J gene, D gene, clone size, V gene, CDR3 DNA, CDR3 protein. D genes are given only for firm matches. A clone size is listed for some rows: how often the clone was seen (once, few, many), or a class if it is expanded.

TRBJ2-7 | TRBD2 | few | TRBV12-3/TRBV12-4 | TGTGCCAGCAGTCAGGGAGGGAGCAGGGTAAGATTC | CASSQGGSRVRF
TRBJ2-7 | TRBD2 | many | TRBV7-3 | TGTGCCAGCAGCCCCATTAGCGGGAGAGGGGGCGGCGAGCAGTACTTC | CASSPISGRGGGEQYF
TRBJ1-2 | TRBD1 | . | TRBV11-2 | TGTGCCAGCAGCCCGAAAGCCGGGACAGCACCCTCCACCAGGGGCTACACCTTC | CASSPKAGTAPSTRGYTF
TRBJ2-5 | . | many | TRBV20-1 | TGCAGTTTTACTAGCCAAGAGACCCAGTACTTC | CSFTSQETQYF
TRBJ1-1 | . | . | TRBV19 | TGTGCCAGTAGTGATTCCCAGACACCATTGAACACTGAAGCTTGCTTT | CASSDSQTPLNTEACF
TRBJ2-7 | . | . | TRBV19 | TGTGCCAGTAGAAGAGGGGTTACCTACGAGCAGTACTTC | CASRRGVTYEQYF
TRBJ2-7 | TRBD2 | many | TRBV6-1 | TGTGCCAGCAGAGACGGGAGGTCCTACGAGCAGTACTTC | CASRDGRSYEQYF
TRBJ2-7 | TRBD2 | many | TRBV29-1 | TGCAGCGTTGCCTCATTTAGCGGGAGAATCGGCGAGCAGTACTTC | CSVASFSGRIGEQYF
TRBJ1-5 | TRBD1 | many | TRBV2 | TGTGCCAGCAAGGACAGGAGTAATCAGCCCCAGCATTTT | CASKDRSNQPQHF
TRBJ2-7 | TRBD1 | many | TRBV20-1 | TGCAGTGCAGGGACAGGGCCCCACGAGCAGTACTTC | CSAGTGPHEQYF
TRBJ2-4 | . | many | TRBV2 | TGTGCCAGCACACCCCGAGGACAGAAAAACATTCAGTACTTC | CASTPRGQKNIQYF
TRBJ2-7 | TRBD1 | many | TRBV5-1 | TGCGCCAGCAGCTCTGGACAGGCACCCTACGAGCAGTACTTC | CASSSGQAPYEQYF
TRBJ1-1 | . | many | TRBV12-5 | TGTGCTAGTGGTTTGGACCTCTCTACAGGAAAAGCTTTCTTT | CASGLDLSTGKAFF
TRBJ1-2 | . | many | TRBV6-5 | TGTGCCAGCAGTTACATGAACCGGGCAGGGAGTTATGGCTACACCTTC | CASSYMNRAGSYGYTF
TRBJ2-5 | . | many | TRBV6-2/TRBV6-3 | TGTGCCAGCAGTTTACAGGGTCCTCAAGAGACCCAGTACTTC | CASSLQGPQETQYF
TRBJ1-5 | TRBD1 | many | TRBV2 | TGTGCCAGCTCCTCGGGACAGGGCCATCAGCCCCAGCATTTT | CASSSGQGHQPQHF
TRBJ2-5 | . | many | TRBV4-1 | TGCGCCAGCAGCCAAGGTGTGAACCAAGAGACCCAGTACTTC | CASSQGVNQETQYF
TRBJ2-2 | TRBD1 | . | TRBV28 | TGTGCCAGCAGTCTGACCGGGACAGTCACCCGGGAGCTGTTTTTT | CASSLTGTVTRELFF
TRBJ1-1 | . | many | TRBV20-1 | TGCAGTGCTAGATCCCCGAGCACTGAAGCTTTCTTT | CSARSPSTEAFF
TRBJ2-5 | TRBD1 | many | TRBV12-3/TRBV12-4 | TGTGCCAGCAGCGCAGGGGGCCGGGAGACCCAGTACTTC | CASSAGGRETQYF
TRBJ1-6 | TRBD1 | many | TRBV6-1 | TGTGCCAGCAGACAGGGGAGATTGGATTCACCCCTCCACTTT | CASRQGRLDSPLHF
TRBJ2-2 | . | many | TRBV5-5 | TGTGCCAGCAGTCTTACAGGGAACCCCGGGGAGCTGTTTTTT | CASSLTGNPGELFF
TRBJ2-7 | . | many | TRBV29-1 | TGCAGCGTTCATCAAAGGGGTTTCGACGAGCAGTACTTC | CSVHQRGFDEQYF
TRBJ2-2 | TRBD2 | . | TRBV7-2 | TGTGCCAGCAGCTCTAGCGGGAGACTCACCGGGGAGCTGTTTTTT | CASSSSGRLTGELFF
TRBJ2-6 | . | many | TRBV28 | TGTGCCAGCAGTTCAATAGGGGTTGGGGCCAACGTCCTGACTTTC | CASSSIGVGANVLTF
TRBJ2-7 | . | many | TRBV6-1 | TGTGCCAGCAGTGAAGCCCGCGGAGAACCCTACGAGCAGTACTTC | CASSEARGEPYEQYF
TRBJ1-5 | . | . | TRBV27 | TGTGCCAGCAGTTTTACAGGGTTAGGCAATCAGCCCCAGCATTTT | CASSFTGLGNQPQHF
TRBJ1-2 | TRBD1 | many | TRBV7-2 | TGTGCCAGCAGCCAAGTGACAGGGGGTAACTATGGCTACACCTTC | CASSQVTGGNYGYTF
TRBJ2-7 | . | many | TRBV6-1 | TGTGCCAGCAGGGACAATTACTACGAGCAGTACTTC | CASRDNYYEQYF
TRBJ1-5 | . | many | TRBV27 | TGTGCCAGCAGGCGGGGGGATGGCAATCAGCCCCAGCATTTT | CASRRGDGNQPQHF
TRBJ2-2 | TRBD2 | many | TRBV27 | TGTGCCAGCTGGGGGGGGGCCGGGGAGCTGTTTTTT | CASWGGAGELFF
TRBJ2-5 | . | . | TRBV11-2 | TGTGCCAGCAGCAGAGATTGGGAGACCCAGTACTTC | CASSRDWETQYF
TRBJ1-1 | TRBD1 | few | TRBV12-3/TRBV12-4 | TGTGCCAGCAGTTTAACTTCGGCGAACCGGGACAGGGGTTGGAACACTGAAGCTTTCTTT | CASSLTSANRDRGWNTEAFF